The 21 T cell receptor beta chains reported below all come from one sample, sequenced in a study of T-cell memory formation after mild COVID-19. TCRdb called the 5' RACE reads again in MiXCR, with one record for every CDR3 protein. The table shows 130,000 to 150,000 distinct CDR3 sequences, with 5.5% to 7% occurring only once. Sequenced input: PBMCs or a T cell subset sorted from them (not recorded which). The receptors here all came from an adult woman who had mild COVID-19 (a few samples of this study predate the infection). Cell type and time point are not known.

This clonotype occurred many times. This sequence joins TRBV12-3 or TRBV12-4 and TRBJ1-6; 8 bases agree with TRBD1. The CDR3 sequence is 14 residues long. V trimming: 6 bases; J trimming: 11 bases; junction bases outside the gene matches: 9. The CDR3 sequence: CASRAGQGRTPLHF. The CDR3 DNA is TGTGCCAGCAGAGCCGGACAGGGACGGACACCCCTCCACTTT.

In its sample, this clonotype was seen a few times. This chain joins TRBV19 and TRBJ2-1; TRBD1 matches 10 bases. J was trimmed by 4 bases and V by 8 bases; bases with no gene match: 5. Germline V CDR1 and CDR2: LNHDA, SQIVND (reference sequence). This CDR3 contains 14 residues. The CDR3 region is CASWPGQGYNEQFF. The CDR3 DNA sequence: TGTGCCAGTTGGCCGGGACAGGGGTACAATGAGCAGTTCTTC. Full variable domain (missing parts from reference TRBV19 and TRBJ2-1): DGGITQSPKYLFRKEGQNVTLSCEQNLNHDAMYWYRQDPGQGLRLIYYSQIVNDFQKGDIAEGYSVSREKKESFPLTVTSAQKNPTAFYLCASWPGQGYNEQFFGPGTRLTVL.

J is TRBJ2-1 and V is TRBV13; 7 positions match TRBD2. Germline assignment: CDR1 PRHDT and CDR2 FYEKMQ (reference sequence). CDR3 length: 14 residues. Losses at the gene ends were 1 base for V and 7 bases for J; bases not matched to a gene: 4. The CDR3 nucleotides are TGTGCCAGCAGCTTAGAGTCGGGGGGAAATGAGCAGTTCTTC. The encoded protein is CASSLESGGNEQFF.

In this sample, this clonotype is medium-sized. CDR3 in amino acids: CASSLGVDILGPLELFF. CDR3 in DNA: TGTGCCAGCAGCCTAGGGGTCGACATCCTGGGTCCCCTTGAGCTGTTTTTT. This chain links TRBV12-3 or TRBV12-4 with TRBJ2-2; tentatively, D is TRBD1 (5 bases). The V end lost 6 bases, the J end lost 11 bases, and 28 bases lay between the germline ends. CDR3 length: 17 residues.

The chain uses TRBV4-2 and TRBJ2-7; TRBD2 matches at 7 bases. Germline assignment: CDR1 LGHNA and CDR2 YNFKEQ. This CDR3 comprises 14 residues. With V trimmed by 4 bases and J by 4 bases, 7 bases remained unmatched. The CDR3 DNA reads TGTGCCAGCAGCCTGCCGGGGGGAGAGTACGAGCAGTACTTC. It is translated as CASSLPGGEYEQYF.

This clonotype has at least ten counts. The chain combines TRBV30 with TRBJ1-2; D may be TRBD1 (5 bases). Germline values: CDR1 GTSNPN, CDR2 SVGIG (reference sequence). V dropped 4 bases and J dropped 3 bases, with 15 bases sitting between them. This CDR3 is built from 14 residues. This CDR3 reads CAWTTPGGYYGYTF. CDR3 nucleotides: TGTGCCTGGACAACCCCTGGGGGTTACTATGGCTACACCTTC. Full variable domain (missing parts from reference TRBV30 and TRBJ1-2): SQTIHQWPATLVQPVGSPLSLECTVEGTSNPNLYWYRQAAGRGLQLLFYSVGIGQISSEVPQNLSASRPQDRQFILSSKKLLLSDSGFYLCAWTTPGGYYGYTFGSGTRLTVV.

This clonotype has a handful of counts. CDR3 sequence reads: CASSYSDHPTGELFF. The CDR3 DNA sequence: TGTGCCAGCAGTTACTCGGACCACCCCACCGGGGAGCTGTTTTTT. This chain joins TRBV6-6 and TRBJ2-2; no firm D call. The CDR3 contains 15 residues. CDR1 MNHNY and CDR2 SVGAGI come from the germline V gene (reference sequence). V was shortened by 0 bases and J by 4 bases, with 9 bases between the two germline ends.

This clonotype was detected only a few times. The chain has TRBV4-3 and TRBJ2-3, with 10 bases identical to TRBD2. The J segment lost 2 bases and the V segment lost 3 bases, leaving 8 bases of the junction unmatched. The CDR3 consists of 17 residues. Germline V gene sequence: CDR1 LGHNA, CDR2 YSLEER. The CDR3 DNA sequence: TGCGCCAGCAGCCATATATTAGCGGGAGGAAACACAGATACGCAGTATTTT. Its translation is CASSHILAGGNTDTQYF.

This clonotype has a count of ten or more. The rearrangement joins TRBV7-6 to TRBJ2-5; TRBD2 matches at 15 bases. The length of the CDR3 is 18 residues. Germline V CDR1 and CDR2: SGHVS, FNYEAQ. The trim removed 0 bases at V and 5 bases at J, leaving 7 bases unmatched. DNA of the CDR3: TGTGCCAGCAGCTTAGCCCGGACTAGCGGGAGGGCCGGGGAGACCCAGTACTTC. It codes for CASSLARTSGRAGETQYF.

This clonotype came up many times. V is TRBV3-1 and J is TRBJ1-1; the match to TRBD1 covers 11 bases. Germline values: CDR1 LGHDT, CDR2 YNNKEL (reference sequence). The CDR3 extends over 15 amino acids. V gave up 5 bases and J gave up 7 bases; unmatched junction bases: 9. The CDR3 nucleotides are TGTGCCAGCAGCAACTCGGGACAGGGGGTTGGTGAAGCTTTCTTT. It codes for CASSNSGQGVGEAFF. Full variable domain (missing parts from reference TRBV3-1 and TRBJ1-1): DTAVSQTPKYLVTQMGNDKSIKCEQNLGHDTMYWYKQDSKKFLKIMFSYNNKELIINETVPNRFSPKSPDKAHLNLHINSLELGDSAVYFCASSNSGQGVGEAFFGQGTRLTVV.

This clonotype was detected only a few times. The chain couples TRBV5-1 to TRBJ2-7, with D possibly matching TRBD1 (6 bases). Germline V lookup: CDR1 SGHRS, CDR2 YFSETQ. This CDR3 is built from 15 residues. V dropped 1 base and J dropped 6 bases, with 17 bases sitting between them. The CDR3 coding sequence is TGCGCCAGCAGCTTGCAGGCCAGGGGATCAGGCGAGCAGTACTTC. The encoded protein is CASSLQARGSGEQYF. Supplemented by reference TRBV5-1 and TRBJ2-7, the full variable domain reads KAGVTQTPRYLIKTRGQQVTLSCSPISGHRSVSWYQQTPGQGLQFLFEYFSETQRNKGNFPGRFSGRQFSNSRSEMNVSTLELGDSALYLCASSLQARGSGEQYFGPGTRLTVT.

This clonotype was detected many times. Here the CDR3 DNA reads TGTGCCACCAGCAGCCGGGACAGGAGGTCTGGGGCCTACGAGCAGTACTTC. It yields the protein CATSSRDRRSGAYEQYF. This chain joins TRBV15 and TRBJ2-7; 8 nucleotides align to TRBD1. From germline, CDR1 is LNHNV and CDR2 YYDKDF (reference sequence). Trimming at V came to 3 bases and at J to 2 bases, leaving 12 bases not matched to a gene. CDR3 length: 17 residues.

The chain joins TRBV6-5 to TRBJ1-4, with D perhaps matching TRBD1 (5 bases). Germline V gene lookup returns CDR1 MNHEY and CDR2 SVGAGI. CDR3 length: 13 amino acids. V shed 2 bases and J shed 8 bases, with 9 bases lying between them. The CDR3 DNA follows: TGTGCCAGCAGTTACCAGGGAGGGGAAAAACTGTTTTTT. It is translated as CASSYQGGEKLFF.

This clonotype has a count of ten or more. The chain couples TRBV5-1 to TRBJ2-7; tentative D call: TRBD2 (6 bases). Germline V gene data show CDR1 as SGHRS and CDR2 as YFSETQ. V lost 0 bases and J 2 bases, leaving 12 bases between the germline ends. The CDR3 spans 15 residues. The CDR3 loop reads CASSLAVAETYEQYF. Written as DNA, the CDR3 is TGCGCCAGCAGCTTGGCAGTAGCGGAGACCTACGAGCAGTACTTC.

The sample holds many counts of this clonotype. V gene TRBV4-3 combines with J gene TRBJ2-1; 14 nucleotides match TRBD2. The CDR3 contains 17 residues. J lost 4 bases, V lost 2 bases, and 4 bases had no gene match. The germline V gene encodes CDR1 LGHNA and CDR2 YSLEER. For the CDR3, the DNA is TGCGCCAGCAGCCAATTTGGGACTAGCGGGGGTTACAATGAGCAGTTCTTC. Residues: CASSQFGTSGGYNEQFF.

J is TRBJ1-2 and V is TRBV12-3 or TRBV12-4; TRBD1 matches at 7 bases. After removal of 5 bases from V and 6 bases from J, the junction contained 12 bases not matched to a gene. CDR3 length: 15 amino acids. The chain's CDR3 is CASSTGQPPWDGYTF. CDR3 DNA sequence: TGTGCCAGCAGTACGGGACAGCCTCCTTGGGATGGCTACACCTTC.

This clonotype was counted ten times or more. V usage is TRBV6-1 and J usage is TRBJ1-2; D is undetermined. Germline lookup yields CDR1 MNHNS and CDR2 SASEGT. V lost 3 bases to trimming and J lost 4 bases, with 9 bases between them. The CDR3 loop spans 13 amino acids. The CDR3 DNA sequence: TGTGCCAGCAGTGACCAGTTCGGCTATGGCTACACCTTC. It codes for CASSDQFGYGYTF.

The chain uses TRBV27 and TRBJ1-4; D is ambiguous. V was pared by 5 bases and J by 8 bases, with 21 bases between. The CDR3 length is 16 residues. Germline CDR1 is MNHEY and CDR2 is SMNVEV (reference sequence). CDR3 in amino acids: CASSPIRTAEREKLFF. The CDR3 nucleotides read TGTGCCAGCAGTCCCATACGGACGGCTGAGCGGGAAAAACTGTTTTTT.

The table lists this clonotype with a few counts. The chain combines TRBV19 with TRBJ1-1; TRBD1 might be the D (6 bases). This CDR3 region has 16 residues. CDR1 and CDR2 from the germline V gene are LNHDA and SQIVND (reference sequence). V was pared by 4 bases and J by 4 bases, with 19 bases between. The CDR3: CASSKARHREGTEAFF. As DNA, the CDR3 is TGTGCCAGTAGTAAAGCCCGCCACAGGGAGGGCACTGAAGCTTTCTTT.

This clonotype was seen at least ten times. The chain recombines TRBV29-1 with TRBJ1-6, with 8 bases matching TRBD1. In germline, CDR1 is SQVTM, CDR2 ANQGSEA. Trimming cost V 7 bases and J 7 bases; bases outside gene matches: 6. The CDR3 spans 13 residues. This CDR3 is CSARDRTNSPLHF. The CDR3 DNA is TGCAGCGCGAGGGACAGGACGAATTCACCCCTCCACTTT.

The rearrangement joins TRBV5-5 to TRBJ2-2; D uncertain. Germline CDR1 is SGHKS and CDR2 is YYEKEE (reference sequence). The CDR3 contains 15 residues. With 2 bases removed from V and 7 bases from J, the gap between germline ends came to 15 bases. The CDR3 DNA reads as TGTGCCAGCAGCTTTTATGTAGGTGGCAGCGGGGAGCTGTTTTTT. It encodes CASSFYVGGSGELFF.